The clone carrying this TCR beta chain was seen only a few times. The antigen is unknown. The source of the sample is a study of T cells after yellow fever vaccination. Overall study results and limits: Faster peaking, at day 5 versus 15, marked a secondary response that was weaker.

TCRdb passed the 5' RACE reads through MiXCR, listing each CDR3 protein once. This sample yields around 250,000 distinct CDR3 sequences, of which around 5.2% are seen a single time; roughly 3% belongs to the top ten. Per the germline V gene, CDR1 is SGHRS and CDR2 is YFSETQ. V lost 3 bases to trimming and J lost 1 base, with 7 bases between them. The CDR3 is 13 amino acids. Sample: CD4+ T cells sorted from PBMCs, taken on the day of the yellow fever booster vaccination. The chain carries TRBV5-1 and TRBJ2-5, with D perhaps assigned TRBD1 or TRBD2 (5 bases each). This TCR was sampled from a man aged 18 to 30 who received the YFV17D yellow fever vaccine. The DNA of the CDR3 is TGCGCCAGCAGCTGGGACGGCCAAGAGACCCAGTACTTC. It encodes CASSWDGQETQYF. The whole variable domain, filled in from reference TRBV5-1 and TRBJ2-5, reads KAGVTQTPRYLIKTRGQQVTLSCSPISGHRSVSWYQQTPGQGLQFLFEYFSETQRNKGNFPGRFSGRQFSNSRSEMNVSTLELGDSALYLCASSWDGQETQYFGPGTRLLVL.